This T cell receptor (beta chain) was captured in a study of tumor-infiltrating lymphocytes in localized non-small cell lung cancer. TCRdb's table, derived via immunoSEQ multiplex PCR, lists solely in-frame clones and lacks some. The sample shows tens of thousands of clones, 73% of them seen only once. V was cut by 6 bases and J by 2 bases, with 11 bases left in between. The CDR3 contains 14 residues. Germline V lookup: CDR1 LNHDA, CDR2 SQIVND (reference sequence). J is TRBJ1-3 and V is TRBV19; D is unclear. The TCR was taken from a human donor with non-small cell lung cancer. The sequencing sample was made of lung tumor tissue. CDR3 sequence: CASRPLGTGNTIYF. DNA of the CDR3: TGTGCCAGTAGACCCCTGGGGACTGGAAACACCATATATTTT.